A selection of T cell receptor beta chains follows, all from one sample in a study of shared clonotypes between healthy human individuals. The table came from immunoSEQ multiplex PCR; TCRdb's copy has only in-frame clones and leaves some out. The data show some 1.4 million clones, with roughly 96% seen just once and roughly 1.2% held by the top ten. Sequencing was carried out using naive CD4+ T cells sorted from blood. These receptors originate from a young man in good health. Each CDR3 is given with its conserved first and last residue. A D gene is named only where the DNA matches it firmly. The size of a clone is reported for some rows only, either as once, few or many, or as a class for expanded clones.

TGTGCCAGCAGCCCCGACGGGACTAGCGGAAATACGCAGTATTTT | CASSPDGTSGNTQYF | TRBV28 | NA | TRBD2 | TRBJ2-3
TGTGCCAGCTCACCACCCAATTCGGGGGCCTTACACAATGAGCAGTTCTTC | CASSPPNSGALHNEQFF | TRBV18 | NA | NA | TRBJ2-1
TGCAGCGTTCATCCTAGGGGACAGCCTTACGAGCAGTACTTC | CSVHPRGQPYEQYF | TRBV29-1 | NA | TRBD1 | TRBJ2-7
TGTGCCAGCTCCGCCCAGGGAGTGGCGTACGAGCAGTACTTC | CASSAQGVAYEQYF | TRBV6-5 | once | NA | TRBJ2-7
TGTGCCAGCACACTAGCGGGAGTTTCTGGGGCCAACGTCCTGACTTTC | CASTLAGVSGANVLTF | TRBV5-4 | few | TRBD2 | TRBJ2-6
TGTGCCAGCAGCTTAGAATTTAGTGTGGAGACCCAGTACTTC | CASSLEFSVETQYF | TRBV7-6 | once | NA | TRBJ2-5
TGTGCCAGCAGCTTCCCTACCACAGATACGCAGTATTTT | CASSFPTTDTQYF | TRBV5-4 | NA | NA | TRBJ2-3
TGTGCCAGCAGTGAAGAAGGGACTAGCGCCCCACGGTACTTC | CASSEEGTSAPRYF | TRBV2 | once | TRBD2 | TRBJ2-5
TGTGCCAGCAGGTTTAACCCGGGACGGCTTCCTTCCTACGAGCAGTACTTC | CASRFNPGRLPSYEQYF | TRBV2 | NA | NA | TRBJ2-7
TGTGCCAGCAGTTTTGTACCAGTCATCGGGGATAATGAAAAACTGTTTTTT | CASSFVPVIGDNEKLFF | TRBV27 | NA | NA | TRBJ1-4
TGTGCCAGCAGCCCGGACGGGTACGGAGAAAAACTGTTTTTT | CASSPDGYGEKLFF | TRBV5-6 | NA | NA | TRBJ1-4